The clone carrying this T cell receptor (beta chain) was seen ten or more times. This CDR3 region has 16 residues. Germline values: CDR1 MNHNS, CDR2 SASEGT. Trimming at V came to 6 bases and at J to 2 bases, leaving 6 bases not matched to a gene. The sample originates from a study of naive and memory T cell subsets. Blood and skin TCR RNA was reverse transcribed with alpha and beta constant primers. The SP2 primer and nested alpha and beta constant region primers amplified ligated cDNA in four rounds. TCRdb used MiXCR to reprocess the 5' RACE reads, holding one entry per CDR3 protein. The table has about 22,000 distinct CDR3 sequences, 4.2% seen once. RNA was extracted from 2 to 2.5 ml of whole blood of healthy adults. TCR cDNA received a 3' ligated oligonucleotide that carried a UMI. Unsorted total RNA, about 1 to 1000 ng, was DNase treated before reverse transcription.

The source is a male donor in good health. This chain connects TRBV6-1 to TRBJ1-5, with 11 bases fitting TRBD1. CDR3 coding DNA: TGTGCCAGCAGAGGACAGGGGGCTCTTGGCAATCAGCCCCAGCATTTT. Residues: CASRGQGALGNQPQHF.